This note documents a single TCR beta chain sequence. The source of the sample is a study of control samples from healthy donors and cancer patients. Sequencing used immunoSEQ multiplex PCR; TCRdb keeps in-frame clones, though not all of them. The sample lists about 130,000 clones, just under 95% occurring once. Germline values: CDR1 LNHDA, CDR2 SQIVND (reference sequence). The length of the CDR3 is 16 residues. The V end was cut by 1 base, the J end by 5 bases, with 14 bases between. This sequence originates from a man aged 55-75 years with colorectal cancer. The chain joins TRBV19 to TRBJ2-2; no clear D gene. Material: PBMCs. The CDR3, as DNA: TGTGCCAGTAGTATAGGGCCGGGCCTAAGGACCGGGGAGCTGTTTTTT. This translates into CASSIGPGLRTGELFF.